This T cell receptor beta chain originates from a study of cytomegalovirus exposure and HLA in healthy donors. General study findings and limits: Reports showed the classifier diagnosing cytomegalovirus status with high specificity and sensitivity. Previous analysis showed most TCR beta V segments were productive about 87% or about 30% of the time.

This clone was seen once. Its antigen remains unknown. Germline-derived CDR1 and CDR2 are SGHDT and YYEEEE. The V end was cut by 3 bases, the J end by 4 bases, with 10 bases between. The CDR3 loop spans 13 amino acids. Likely unrecorded immune exposures existed in these nominally healthy donors. The PCR employed 60 Vbeta primers together with 13 Jbeta primers. Assay: immunoSEQ multiplex PCR; the TCRdb copy retains only in-frame clones and omits some. The sample consists of 100,000 to 150,000 clones, roughly 84% of them appearing once. This clonotype was obtained from a boy between 10 and 17 years old in good health and CMV-seronegative. The rearrangement links TRBV5-6 to TRBJ1-2, with a weak D call TRBD1 (5 bases). Specimen: PBMCs. The CDR3 sequence: CASSSTALYGYTF. The DNA for the CDR3 is TGTGCCAGCAGCTCGACAGCGCTCTATGGCTACACCTTC.